This TCR beta chain comes out of a study of T cells in Graves' hyperthyroidism and ophthalmopathy. Looking at the study overall: Before treatment of any kind, peripheral blood was taken at initial diagnosis. General study results and limits: In the analysis, a 13 V-J model separated ophthalmopathy from stable hyperthyroidism.

This clonotype was found a few times. Its antigen remains unidentified. The source material, RNA transcripts, was used to amplify TCR beta CDR3 regions. A first-round RT-PCR of the TCR CDR3 used the HTBI primer set. TCRdb reprocessed the multiplex PCR reads with MiXCR, giving one entry per CDR3 protein. Here the sample spans about 760,000 distinct CDR3 sequences, 35% being singletons. Germline V lookup: CDR1 DFQATT, CDR2 SNEGSKA (reference sequence). This CDR3 contains 15 residues. V lost 5 bases and J lost 0; bases outside the gene matches: 7. V gene TRBV20-1 combines with J gene TRBJ2-7; TRBD2 aligns across 10 bases. The specimen sequenced was blood. This receptor was obtained from a woman in her thirties or forties with Graves' hyperthyroidism. CDR3 coding DNA: TGCAGTGCTTCAATAGCGGGAGGAGTCTCCTACGAGCAGTACTTC. Translated: CSASIAGGVSYEQYF.